This T cell receptor beta chain was captured in a study of T cell repertoires in cytomegalovirus infection. This clonotype has just a few counts. Between the trimmed V and J ends, which lost 7 bases and 4 bases, there was a span of 16 bases. The CDR3 is 14 residues long. Germline CDR1 is MNHEY and CDR2 is SVGEGT. MiXCR, run by TCRdb on the reads, gives a single entry per CDR3 protein. Among 350,000 to 550,000 distinct CDR3 sequences, roughly 31% were seen once, and the ten largest hold about an eighth. The chain combines TRBV6-2 or TRBV6-3 with TRBJ1-1; D is uncertain. What was sequenced was PBMCs. This receptor was taken from a human donor in good health (CMV status not recorded). Some clones in this sample may be carry-over from other donors' samples. CDR3 amino acids: CASKTTGFSTEAFF. The CDR3 DNA follows: TGTGCCAGCAAGACGACGGGGTTCAGCACTGAAGCTTTCTTT.